This TCR beta chain was retrieved from a study of immune cell composition in non-small cell lung cancer. For the study at large: Most cases were lung adenocarcinoma or squamous cell carcinoma. Study observations and caveats: Squamous lung tumours showed higher top 10 clone scores and clonality than adenocarcinomas.

Trimming cost V 5 bases and J 3 bases, with 7 bases left between them. The CDR3 is 11 residues long. CDR1 is DFQATT, CDR2 SNEGSKA, per germline (reference sequence). This clone has only one observation. Its cognate antigen is unknown. Template was genomic DNA from frozen, unsorted single-cell suspensions. Here immunoSEQ multiplex PCR was the method, and the copy in TCRdb shows in-frame clones only, minus some. The sample lists 1,000 to 1,500 clones, 88% occurring once. V is TRBV20-1 and J is TRBJ1-2, with D unclear. The specimen was lung tumor tissue. The source of this sequence is a human donor with non-small cell lung cancer. In DNA, the CDR3 is TGCAGTGCTCCTGTCGACTATGGCTACACCTTC. Amino acid sequence: CSAPVDYGYTF.